What follows are 32 T cell receptor beta chains derived from one specimen sequenced in a study of control samples from healthy donors and cancer patients. Profiling relied on immunoSEQ multiplex PCR, and the TCRdb table lists in-frame clones only, not all of them. This table has under 30,000 clones, roughly 85% appearing once. Sequencing was performed on formalin-fixed, paraffin-embedded tissue. These receptors were collected from a female donor with melanoma.

The chain is built from TRBV7-2 and TRBJ2-2; no firm D call. The CDR3 has 12 residues. Trimming shortened V by 0 bases and J by 7 bases, and 3 bases separated the two germline ends. CDR1 is SGHTA and CDR2 is FQGNSA in the germline V gene. In DNA, the CDR3 is TGTGCCAGCAGCTTAGCGTTCGGGGAGCTGTTTTTT. Encoded protein: CASSLAFGELFF.

The chain joins TRBV7-2 to TRBJ2-1, with 10 bases that match TRBD1. Germline lookup yields CDR1 SGHTA and CDR2 FQGNSA. This CDR3 has 15 amino acids. The junction had 5 bases not matched to a gene; V was cut back by 5 bases and J by 4 bases. The DNA of the CDR3 is TGTGCCAGCAGCCGGGACAGGGGAGAATACAATGAGCAGTTCTTC. Its protein product is CASSRDRGEYNEQFF.

The chain combines TRBV24-1 with TRBJ1-2; no firm D call. V was pared by 3 bases and J by 7 bases, with 8 bases between. The germline gives CDR1 KGHDR, CDR2 SFDVKD. The CDR3 is 12 residues long. This chain's CDR3 is CATSDTGVGYTF. Written as DNA, the CDR3 is TGTGCCACCAGTGATACCGGGGTTGGCTACACCTTC.

The V and J genes are TRBV3-1 (or the pseudogene TRBV3-2) and TRBJ2-7; D not resolved. V was cut by 1 base and J by 7 bases, with 14 bases left in between. Germline V gene sequence: CDR1 LGHDT, CDR2 YNNKEL (reference sequence). CDR3 size: 14 residues. CDR3 loop: CASSQAWGLLEQYF. The CDR3 DNA reads TGTGCCAGCAGCCAAGCCTGGGGTCTCCTGGAGCAGTACTTC.

This clone was observed a few times. CDR3 DNA sequence: TGTGCCATCAGTGGGGGTTTGGGGACAGGGGCTAAGCAGCCCCAGCATTTT. Its protein is CAISGGLGTGAKQPQHF. The chain combines TRBV10-3 with TRBJ1-5; TRBD1 matches at 10 bases. CDR3 length: 17 amino acids. V was pared by 4 bases and J by 7 bases, with 13 bases of the junction left unmatched. Germline V gives CDR1 ENHRY, CDR2 SYGVKD.

The chain's CDR3 is CSVEPATNLYGYTF. The DNA for the CDR3 is TGCAGCGTTGAACCCGCGACCAATCTTTATGGCTACACCTTC. The J gene is TRBJ1-2, the V gene TRBV29-1; D gene unclear. Trimming pared 2 bases from V and 5 bases from J, leaving 15 bases between. The CDR3 consists of 14 residues. CDR1 is SQVTM, CDR2 ANQGSEA, per germline.

V is TRBV7-2 and J is TRBJ1-1; no clear D gene. Trimming cost V 7 bases and J 1 base, with 7 bases left between them. Germline CDR1 and CDR2: SGHTA and FQGNSA. The CDR3 is 12 residues long. CDR3 sequence: CASTLRNTEAFF. The CDR3 DNA sequence: TGTGCCAGCACCCTAAGGAACACTGAAGCTTTCTTT.

V usage is TRBV7-9 and J usage is TRBJ2-1; D not certain. V was shortened by 5 bases and J by 3 bases, with 17 bases between the two germline ends. Looked up from germline, CDR1 is SEHNR and CDR2 is FQNEAQ (reference sequence). The CDR3 runs 16 residues. The DNA for the CDR3 is TGTGCCAGCAGCCCTACTCGGACGGTCGGCTACAATGAGCAGTTCTTC. Translating gives CASSPTRTVGYNEQFF. Variable domain in full (rest from reference TRBV7-9 and TRBJ2-1): DTGVSQNPRHKITKRGQNVTFRCDPISEHNRLYWYRQTLGQGPEFLTYFQNEAQLEKSRLLSDRFSAERPKGSFSTLEIQRTEQGDSAMYLCASSPTRTVGYNEQFFGPGTRLTVL.

The chain couples TRBV12-3 or TRBV12-4 to TRBJ1-2; no reliable D call. The V and J ends lost 8 bases and 4 bases respectively, with 11 bases between them. The CDR3 is 12 residues long. The CDR3, as DNA: TGTGCCAGCCAGTCTGCTTTCTATGGCTACACCTTC. It specifies CASQSAFYGYTF.

The sample holds a few counts of this clone. CDR3 bases: TGTGCCAGCAGCTCTGGGACGAGAATGAACACTGAAGCTTTCTTT. As protein: CASSSGTRMNTEAFF. The chain combines TRBV11-2 with TRBJ1-1; D might be TRBD1 (5 bases). Trimming left V 4 bases short and J 0 bases short, with 12 bases between. The CDR3 contains 15 residues. The germline V gene has CDR1 SGHAT and CDR2 FQNNGV.

The V and J genes are TRBV6-2 or TRBV6-3 and TRBJ1-5, with D possibly TRBD1 on 5 matching bases. The CDR3 consists of 15 residues. Germline V gene data show CDR1 as MNHEY and CDR2 as SVGEGT. Trimming shortened V by 6 bases and J by 0 bases, and 12 bases separated the two germline ends. The CDR3 loop reads CASSGRGTSNQPQHF. Written as DNA, the CDR3 is TGTGCCAGCAGCGGACGTGGGACTAGCAATCAGCCCCAGCATTTT.

This clone was seen just once. The V gene is TRBV12-2, the J gene TRBJ2-1. TRBV12-2 is labeled a pseudogene. CDR3 length: 16 amino acids. DNA of the CDR3: TGTGCAAGTCGCCCCCTCGGGCGCCGGAGACACAATGAGCAGTTCTTC. Translated, it gives CASRPLGRRRHNEQFF.

V usage is TRBV7-2 and J usage is TRBJ1-2, with D possibly matching TRBD1 (6 bases). The CDR3 contains 16 residues. The ends were cut back, 1 base at V and 4 bases at J, with 16 bases in the middle. The V gene's germline CDR1 is SGHTA and CDR2 FQGNSA. CDR3 bases: TGTGCCAGCAGCTTAGGGGAGGGGGGACCTATCTATGGCTACACCTTC. Translated: CASSLGEGGPIYGYTF.

V usage is TRBV28 and J usage is TRBJ1-5; no reliable D call. This CDR3 is 15 amino acids long. Germline CDR1 reads MDHEN; CDR2 reads SYDVKM. V dropped 5 bases and J dropped 3 bases, with 14 bases sitting between them. CDR3 bases: TGTGCCAGCAGTACCCGGACCAGTCCCAATCAGCCCCAGCATTTT. It yields the protein CASSTRTSPNQPQHF.

This clone was counted a single time. The gene calls are TRBV5-5 and TRBJ2-3; D is undetermined. From germline, CDR1 is SGHKS and CDR2 YYEKEE (reference sequence). This CDR3 contains 14 residues. Deletions cut 4 bases from V and 0 bases from J, with 9 bases between. The CDR3 DNA reads as TGTGCCAGCAGCGATGAAAGTAGCACAGATACGCAGTATTTT. This translates into CASSDESSTDTQYF.

This clone was detected once. The rearrangement links TRBV6-6 to TRBJ1-5; 7 bases are shared with TRBD1. CDR1 MNHNY and CDR2 SVGAGI come from the germline V gene (reference sequence). This CDR3 is built from 14 residues. V gave up 7 bases and J gave up 7 bases; unmatched junction bases: 10. The CDR3 is CASTTQQGRQPQHF. The CDR3 bases are TGTGCCAGCACCACCCAACAGGGGAGGCAGCCCCAGCATTTT.

CDR3 sequence: CASSPGGLSREQYF. CDR3 DNA sequence: TGTGCCAGCAGCCCAGGGGGCCTTTCGAGGGAGCAGTACTTC. The rearrangement links TRBV6-5 to TRBJ2-7; TRBD1 agrees at 8 bases. Germline CDR1 reads MNHEY; CDR2 reads SVGAGI. The CDR3 sequence is 14 residues long. The ends lost 6 bases at V and 7 bases at J; junction bases unmatched: 11.

The chain uses TRBV4-1 and TRBJ2-5; D is unresolved. CDR1 is MGHRA, CDR2 YSYEKL, per germline. The CDR3 totals 13 residues. Trimming pared 0 bases from V and 7 bases from J, leaving 9 bases between. The CDR3 bases are TGCGCCAGCAGCCAAGATAGGAGAGGGACCCAGTACTTC. Amino acid sequence: CASSQDRRGTQYF.

This sequence joins TRBV4-1 and TRBJ1-1; perhaps TRBD1 as D (5 bases). This CDR3 comprises 13 residues. The germline CDR1 and CDR2 sequences are MGHRA and YSYEKL. V lost 8 bases to trimming and J lost 0 bases, with 10 bases between them. CDR3 DNA sequence: TGCGCCAGCGGTGACAGCGTGAACACTGAAGCTTTCTTT. The encoded protein is CASGDSVNTEAFF.

The CDR3 sequence is CASSSPGTDSYNEQFF. The DNA for the CDR3 is TGTGCCAGCAGCTCCCCCGGGACAGATTCCTACAATGAGCAGTTCTTC. The rearrangement links TRBV7-9 to TRBJ2-1; 7 bases line up with TRBD1. The length of the CDR3 is 16 residues. The V and J ends lost 4 bases and 1 base, in that order; junction bases with no gene match: 7. Germline values: CDR1 SEHNR, CDR2 FQNEAQ (reference sequence).

The chain uses TRBV6-2 or TRBV6-3 and TRBJ1-2; D is unclear. This CDR3 has 14 amino acids. Trimming cost V 0 bases and J 5 bases, with 10 bases left between them. From germline, CDR1 is MNHEY and CDR2 SVGEGT. For the CDR3, the DNA is TGTGCCAGCAGTTACTCGAAGCAGTGGTATGGCTACACCTTC. Translated: CASSYSKQWYGYTF.

The chain couples TRBV18 to TRBJ2-1; TRBD2 agrees at 8 bases. This CDR3 contains 17 residues. Germline trimming cut 1 base from V and 0 bases from J; bases unmatched to any gene: 5. Germline loops: CDR1 KGHSH, CDR2 LQKENI. CDR3: CASSPLQSGSSYNEQFF. CDR3 coding DNA: TGTGCCAGCTCACCACTGCAGAGCGGGAGCTCCTACAATGAGCAGTTCTTC.

The chain combines TRBV9 with TRBJ1-1; D not certain. Germline V gene sequence: CDR1 SGDLS, CDR2 YYNGEE. V shed 0 bases and J shed 7 bases, with 10 bases lying between them. The CDR3 length is 13 residues. This chain's CDR3 is CASSVAGGFEAFF. The CDR3 bases are TGTGCCAGCAGCGTAGCAGGAGGGTTTGAAGCTTTCTTT. The complete variable domain, with remaining parts taken from reference TRBV9 and TRBJ1-1, reads DSGVTQTPKHLITATGQRVTLRCSPRSGDLSVYWYQQSLDQGLQFLIQYYNGEERAKGNILERFSAQQFPDLHSELNLSSLELGDSALYFCASSVAGGFEAFFGQGTRLTVV.

The chain couples TRBV5-1 to TRBJ2-5, with a weak D call TRBD2 (5 bases). This CDR3 spans 13 amino acids. Germline V gene data show CDR1 as SGHRS and CDR2 as YFSETQ. Trimming removed 0 bases at V and 5 bases at J, with 8 bases between. The CDR3 DNA sequence: TGCGCCAGCAGCTTGGGGCGAGGGGAGACCCAGTACTTC. It codes for CASSLGRGETQYF.

The rearrangement uses TRBV27 and TRBJ2-3, with D hard to call. Trimming stripped 4 bases from V and 7 bases from J, with 18 bases between. This CDR3 is built from 15 residues. Germline CDR1 and CDR2: MNHEY and SMNVEV (reference sequence). The CDR3, as DNA: TGTGCCAGCAGTTGGTTTAGGGCAAATCTGAATACGCAGTATTTT. Its protein product is CASSWFRANLNTQYF.

The rearrangement links TRBV6-5 to TRBJ2-7; D is possibly TRBD2 (6 bases). Germline loops: CDR1 MNHEY, CDR2 SVGAGI. The CDR3 contains 13 residues. The ends were cut back, 7 bases at V and 0 bases at J, with 10 bases in the middle. CDR3 region: CASTSGLSYEQYF. In DNA form, the CDR3 reads TGTGCCAGCACGAGCGGGCTCTCCTACGAGCAGTACTTC.

CDR3 protein: CASSVFINEQFF. CDR3 bases: TGTGCCAGCAGCGTCTTTATTAATGAGCAGTTCTTC. The chain couples TRBV12-3 or TRBV12-4 to TRBJ2-1; D uncertain. V was shortened by 6 bases and J by 7 bases, with 10 bases between the two germline ends. This CDR3 spans 12 amino acids.

The J gene is TRBJ1-2, the V gene TRBV13; D remains unclear. Trimming cost V 0 bases and J 4 bases, with 9 bases left between them. CDR1 is PRHDT, CDR2 FYEKMQ, per germline (reference sequence). CDR3 length equals 14 residues. CDR3 sequence (DNA): TGTGCCAGCAGCTTAGGAAAGAACGCCTATGGCTACACCTTC. Protein: CASSLGKNAYGYTF.

The genes are TRBV27 and TRBJ1-2; D remains unclear. The germline gives CDR1 MNHEY, CDR2 SMNVEV (reference sequence). V was clipped by 4 bases and J by 1 base, with 13 bases between them. CDR3 length: 15 residues. The CDR3 here is CASSSLGVGNYGYTF. Written as DNA, the CDR3 is TGTGCCAGCAGTTCCCTCGGGGTGGGTAACTATGGCTACACCTTC.

J is TRBJ1-2 and V is TRBV5-8, with D hard to call. V lost 1 base and J lost 1, with 5 bases in between. The CDR3 length is 13 residues. Germline V gives CDR1 SGHTS, CDR2 YDEGEE. The chain's CDR3 is CASSLNSNYGYTF. The CDR3 DNA sequence: TGTGCCAGCAGCTTGAACAGTAACTATGGCTACACCTTC.

The chain uses TRBV2 and TRBJ2-3, with D perhaps TRBD1 or TRBD2 (5 bases each). V gave up 6 bases and J gave up 5 bases, with 21 bases separating them. The germline V gene has CDR1 SNHLY and CDR2 FYNNEI. The length of the CDR3 is 16 residues. The CDR3, as DNA: TGTGCCAGCAGGCAACTGTGGACGGGGCCCAGAGATACGCAGTATTTT. It is translated as CASRQLWTGPRDTQYF. Full variable domain (outside the CDR3, taken from reference TRBV2 and TRBJ2-3): EPEVTQTPSHQVTQMGQEVILRCVPISNHLYFYWYRQILGQKVEFLVSFYNNEISEKSEIFDDQFSVERPDGSNFTLKIRSTKLEDSAMYFCASRQLWTGPRDTQYFGPGTRLTVL.

The chain recombines TRBV3-1 (or the pseudogene TRBV3-2) with TRBJ1-1, with TRBD1 as a possible D gene (5 bases). The CDR3 length is 14 residues. The germline gives CDR1 LGHDT, CDR2 YNNKEL (reference sequence). V was shortened by 4 bases and J by 2 bases, with 11 bases between the two germline ends. CDR3: CASSPTGTNTEAFF. The CDR3 DNA is TGTGCCAGCAGCCCAACAGGTACTAACACTGAAGCTTTCTTT.